The clone carrying this TCR beta chain was counted at least ten times. Its antigen remains unidentified. The sample is drawn from a study of T cells in Graves' hyperthyroidism and ophthalmopathy. Study-wide results and caveats: Blood also held most thyroid clonotypes expanded beyond 0.001. Ophthalmopathy was predicted by the model a median of approximately 6 months ahead of onset.

Losses at the gene ends were 1 base for V and 6 bases for J; bases not matched to a gene: 7. The CDR3 contains 16 residues. What was amplified from RNA transcripts were TCR beta CDR3 regions. An initial round of RT-PCR targeting the TCR CDR3 relied on the HTBI primer set. TCRdb reprocessed the multiplex PCR reads with MiXCR, giving one entry per CDR3 protein. The sample consists of over 120,000 distinct CDR3 sequences, 22% of them appearing once. This blood was taken when hyperthyroidism was first diagnosed, before any ophthalmopathy symptoms existed. Fresh peripheral blood, approximately 9.6 ml, yielded the PBMCs.

The source material was blood. The clonotype was recovered from a woman in her forties or fifties with Graves' hyperthyroidism that later progressed to Graves' ophthalmopathy. The genes are TRBV12-3 or TRBV12-4 and TRBJ2-3; the match to TRBD2 covers 10 bases. The chain's CDR3 is CASSLGPSGSWDTQYF. CDR3 bases: TGTGCCAGCAGTTTAGGGCCTAGCGGGAGTTGGGATACGCAGTATTTT.